The 29 T cell receptor beta chains reported below all come from one sample, sequenced in a study of T cell changes during pregnancy in multiple sclerosis. TCRdb's copy holds only in-frame clones and misses some; the assay was immunoSEQ multiplex PCR. Of about 24,000 clones listed, 70% to 90% are singletons. Source: CD8+ T cells from peripheral blood mononuclear cells, taken in the first trimester of pregnancy. The receptors originated from a female donor in good health, enrolled as a control in a pregnancy study.

J is TRBJ2-5 and V is TRBV9; D gene unclear. The germline V gene has CDR1 SGDLS and CDR2 YYNGEE. The V and J ends lost 3 bases and 1 base respectively, with 10 bases between them. This CDR3 is built from 14 residues. CDR3 amino acids: CASSAGYPQETQYF. DNA for the CDR3: TGTGCCAGCAGCGCAGGCTACCCCCAAGAGACCCAGTACTTC.

The chain combines TRBV4-3 with TRBJ2-4, with a tentative D call TRBD2 (5 bases). The V and J ends lost 2 bases and 3 bases respectively, with 17 bases between them. Germline V gene sequence: CDR1 LGHNA, CDR2 YSLEER. CDR3 length equals 17 residues. CDR3 nucleotide sequence: TGCGCCAGCAGCCAATCTGATACCGGGGTGGTCAAAAACATTCAGTACTTC. Its protein is CASSQSDTGVVKNIQYF.

The chain is built from TRBV27 and TRBJ1-1, with a weak D call TRBD1 (5 bases). V lost 0 bases, J lost 5 bases, and 10 bases lay in between. The CDR3 loop spans 14 amino acids. Germline CDR1 is MNHEY and CDR2 is SMNVEV (reference sequence). DNA for the CDR3: TGTGCCAGCAGTTTATCTCGGGGGGATACTGAAGCTTTCTTT. Protein sequence: CASSLSRGDTEAFF.

The chain links TRBV19 to TRBJ1-1; maybe TRBD1 (5 bases). Deletions cut 3 bases from V and 7 bases from J, with 12 bases between. Germline lookup yields CDR1 LNHDA and CDR2 SQIVND (reference sequence). The CDR3 extends over 13 amino acids. The CDR3 bases are TGTGCCAGTAGTATTCAGGGATATGATGAAGCTTTCTTT. Its translation: CASSIQGYDEAFF.

The genes are TRBV6-5 and TRBJ2-7; 7 nucleotides line up with TRBD1. Germline CDR1 reads MNHEY; CDR2 reads SVGAGI. V was pared by 5 bases and J by 5 bases, with 3 bases of the junction left unmatched. This CDR3 comprises 12 residues. CDR3 protein: CASSPGTDEQYF. The CDR3 nucleotides read TGTGCCAGCAGTCCCGGGACAGACGAGCAGTACTTC.

This chain links TRBV10-3 with TRBJ2-5, with 9 bases identical to TRBD1. Germline assignment: CDR1 ENHRY and CDR2 SYGVKD. This CDR3 region has 15 residues. The junction had 8 bases not matched to a gene; V was cut back by 6 bases and J by 3 bases. The CDR3 DNA sequence: TGTGCCATCAGCCGTTACGGGGACAGGGAAGAGACCCAGTACTTC. This sequence encodes CAISRYGDREETQYF.

This clone has just one count. The rearrangement joins TRBV13 to TRBJ2-3; TRBD1 agrees at 7 bases. This CDR3 contains 17 residues. Germline V lookup: CDR1 PRHDT, CDR2 FYEKMQ (reference sequence). V was clipped by 3 bases and J by 3 bases; unmatched bases: 12. CDR3 sequence reads: CASSLKGGGSRTDTQYF. The CDR3 DNA reads TGTGCCAGCAGCTTGAAAGGGGGCGGGTCTAGAACAGATACGCAGTATTTT.

The J gene is TRBJ2-7, the V gene TRBV2; 9 bases line up with TRBD1. Germline V gene lookup returns CDR1 SNHLY and CDR2 FYNNEI. The CDR3 sequence is 14 residues long. V shed 3 bases, J shed 3 bases, and the junction held 3 bases outside the gene matches. The CDR3: CASSDGTGRYEQYF. In DNA, the CDR3 is TGTGCCAGCAGTGATGGGACAGGGCGCTACGAGCAGTACTTC.

This clone has more than one count but fewer than ten. The rearrangement joins TRBV9 to TRBJ2-1, with no clear D. Trimming left V 3 bases short and J 3 bases short, with 7 bases between. The CDR3 totals 13 residues. Germline V gene sequence: CDR1 SGDLS, CDR2 YYNGEE. The CDR3 protein is CASSEAGYNEQFF. CDR3 coding DNA: TGTGCCAGCAGCGAGGCAGGCTACAATGAGCAGTTCTTC.

The chain couples TRBV6-4 to TRBJ2-3, with D unclear. The germline V gene encodes CDR1 MRHNA and CDR2 SNTAGT. The CDR3 is 15 amino acids. The ends were cut back, 3 bases at V and 2 bases at J, with 12 bases in the middle. CDR3: CASSEGSTSTDTQYF. The DNA of the CDR3 is TGTGCCAGCAGTGAGGGTAGCACTTCCACAGATACGCAGTATTTT.

This chain connects TRBV6-5 to TRBJ2-7; 12 nucleotides line up with TRBD2. From germline, CDR1 is MNHEY and CDR2 SVGAGI. J was trimmed by 4 bases and V by 4 bases; bases with no gene match: 5. This CDR3 is 15 amino acids long. The CDR3 coding sequence is TGTGCCAGCAGTTCTCTAGCGGGGGGGCCGTACGAGCAGTACTTC. Its translation: CASSSLAGGPYEQYF.

This clone occurred once. This sample also contains other DNA sequences that code for the same CDR3. V is TRBV7-9 and J is TRBJ1-2; TRBD1 matches at 8 bases. Germline CDR1 and CDR2: SEHNR and FQNEAQ (reference sequence). V lost 4 bases to trimming and J lost 6 bases; unmatched junction nucleotides: 4. CDR3 size: 13 residues. The CDR3 DNA reads as TGTGCCAGCAGCTCCGACAGGGGTCATGGCTACACCTTC. Protein: CASSSDRGHGYTF.

This sequence joins TRBV21-1 and TRBJ2-6; TRBD2, as called in the table, went unchecked against the DNA. TRBV21-1 counts as a pseudogene. This CDR3 has 17 residues. CDR3 in amino acids: CASSKEAGDPGANVLTF. The CDR3, as DNA: TGTGCCAGCAGCAAAGAAGCGGGCGACCCTGGGGCCAACGTCCTGACTTTC.

The chain uses TRBV5-6 and TRBJ2-5, with 10 bases matching TRBD2. TRBJ2-7 matches the DNA end more closely, so the J call is doubtful. There are 15 residues in the CDR3. Germline CDR1 SGHDT, CDR2 YYEEEE. The CDR3 protein is CASSLLSGGDYEQYF. The CDR3 DNA follows: TGTGCCAGCAGCTTGTTGAGCGGGGGGGATTACGAGCAGTACTTC.

The chain couples TRBV4-2 to TRBJ2-7; 9 bases are shared with TRBD2. Germline CDR1 reads LGHNA; CDR2 reads YNFKEQ. V was clipped by 3 bases and J by 1 base; unmatched bases: 4. This CDR3 contains 15 residues. The CDR3 reads CASSQTSGVSYEQYF. CDR3 in DNA: TGTGCCAGCAGCCAGACTAGCGGTGTTTCCTACGAGCAGTACTTC.

CDR3 region: CSVAPRGGSEDEQFF. The DNA for the CDR3 is TGCAGCGTTGCTCCTCGCGGGGGGTCCGAGGATGAGCAGTTCTTC. The J gene is TRBJ2-1, the V gene TRBV29-1, with 8 bases that match TRBD2. CDR3 length: 15 residues. Germline V gene sequence: CDR1 SQVTM, CDR2 ANQGSEA. The V and J ends lost 4 bases and 8 bases, in that order; junction bases with no gene match: 13.

Only a few counts were recorded for this clone. The chain uses TRBV7-9 and TRBJ1-2; D unclear. The CDR3 has 11 residues. Trimming shortened V by 3 bases and J by 8 bases, and 7 bases separated the two germline ends. Germline V lookup: CDR1 SEHNR, CDR2 FQNEAQ (reference sequence). This chain's CDR3 is CASSFRVGYTF. CDR3 in DNA: TGTGCCAGCAGCTTTCGGGTCGGCTACACCTTC.

This chain joins TRBV11-2 and TRBJ2-3; possibly TRBD1 for D (6 bases). The germline V gene has CDR1 SGHAT and CDR2 FQNNGV. CDR3 size: 15 residues. The V end was cut by 7 bases, the J end by 6 bases, with 20 bases between. CDR3: CASTVGHRRGDTQYF. The CDR3 nucleotides read TGTGCCAGCACCGTGGGACATCGGCGAGGCGATACGCAGTATTTT.

This clone was seen only a few times. V is TRBV7-3 and J is TRBJ2-3, with 8 nucleotides matching TRBD2. CDR3 length: 14 amino acids. Germline V gives CDR1 SGHTA, CDR2 FQGTGA. Losses at the gene ends were 5 bases for V and 5 bases for J; bases not matched to a gene: 6. CDR3 coding DNA: TGTGCCAGCAGCACCGTAGCGGGGAAAGATACGCAGTATTTT. This sequence encodes CASSTVAGKDTQYF.

The rearrangement links TRBV6-4 to TRBJ1-1, with no clear D. Germline V CDR1 and CDR2: MRHNA, SNTAGT. CDR3 size: 13 residues. V was cut by 5 bases and J by 4 bases, with 11 bases left in between. The CDR3 coding sequence is TGTGCCAGCAGTTCGGGTAAGAGCACTGAAGCTTTCTTT. Its translation: CASSSGKSTEAFF.

This clone was detected only once. V is TRBV9 and J is TRBJ1-2; TRBD1 might be the D (6 bases). Trimming left V 6 bases short and J 4 bases short, with 13 bases between. Germline lookup yields CDR1 SGDLS and CDR2 YYNGEE. This CDR3 comprises 13 residues. The CDR3 reads CASNLGGVYGYTF. CDR3 sequence (DNA): TGTGCCAGCAATCTAGGGGGAGTCTATGGCTACACCTTC. The full variable domain, rest sourced from reference TRBV9 and TRBJ1-2, is DSGVTQTPKHLITATGQRVTLRCSPRSGDLSVYWYQQSLDQGLQFLIQYYNGEERAKGNILERFSAQQFPDLHSELNLSSLELGDSALYFCASNLGGVYGYTFGSGTRLTVV.

The chain combines TRBV7-3 with TRBJ2-6; D not resolved. The CDR3 is 14 amino acids. V lost 3 bases and J lost 3, with 6 bases in between. Germline lookup yields CDR1 SGHTA and CDR2 FQGTGA. CDR3 in DNA: TGTGCCAGCAGCTTCACTGGTGGGGCCAACGTCCTGACTTTC. As protein: CASSFTGGANVLTF.

With regard to this clone: The junction departs from germline at one end; a sequencing error may be responsible. The V and J genes are TRBV7-9 and TRBJ1-2, with 7 bases identical to TRBD1. Germline V gene sequence: CDR1 SEHNR, CDR2 FQNEAQ (reference sequence). This CDR3 contains 11 residues. CDR3 bases: TGTGCCAGCAGCCATCTTGACAGGGCACCCTTC. Translating gives CASSHLDRAPF.

About this clone: A junction end diverges from the germline sequence, so it may reflect a read error. This chain uses TRBV28 with TRBJ1-4; TRBD1 is a possible D gene (5 bases). The CDR3 extends over 12 amino acids. In germline, CDR1 is MDHEN, CDR2 SYDVKM. CDR3 amino acids: CASSLRGRKTVF. The CDR3 DNA reads as TGTGCCAGCAGTTTAAGGGGAAGGAAAACTGTTTTT.

V and J are TRBV5-1 and TRBJ2-7; maybe TRBD1 (6 bases). Germline lookup yields CDR1 SGHRS and CDR2 YFSETQ. V was pared by 1 base and J by 1 base, with 6 bases between. The CDR3 covers 13 residues. In DNA, the CDR3 is TGCGCCAGCAGCTTGACAGGGTCCTACGAGCAGTACTTC. Its translation: CASSLTGSYEQYF.

The chain links TRBV6-6 to TRBJ2-1; D remains ambiguous. Trimming shortened V by 0 bases and J by 6 bases, and 9 bases separated the two germline ends. The CDR3 is 14 amino acids. Germline V CDR1 and CDR2: MNHNY, SVGAGI (reference sequence). CDR3 in amino acids: CASSYSADTNEQFF. The CDR3 nucleotides are TGTGCCAGCAGTTACTCGGCTGACACCAATGAGCAGTTCTTC.

The V gene is TRBV20-1, the J gene TRBJ2-4; possible D gene TRBD2, 6 bases. The CDR3 runs 11 residues. V lost 5 bases and J 7 bases, leaving 9 bases between the germline ends. CDR1 and CDR2 from the germline V gene are DFQATT and SNEGSKA (reference sequence). The DNA of the CDR3 is TGCAGTGCTTCAGGAGGGAACATTCAGTACTTC. Translation: CSASGGNIQYF.

The rearrangement links TRBV21-1 to TRBJ2-1; the DNA was not compared with TRBD2, the D call given in the table. TRBV21-1 is a pseudogene segment. This CDR3 comprises 17 residues. Written as DNA, the CDR3 is TGTGCCAGCAGGAGGTCTAGCGGGGGGGCGATTTACAATGAGCAGTTCTTC. Its translation: CASRRSSGGAIYNEQFF.

This clone was detected many times. The J gene is TRBJ1-1, the V gene TRBV7-2; D is undetermined. CDR3 size: 13 residues. The V gene lost 1 base and the J gene lost 3 bases, with 6 bases spanning the gap. CDR1 SGHTA and CDR2 FQGNSA come from the germline V gene. The CDR3 bases are TGTGCCAGCAGCTTAGTCTCCGACACTGAAGCTTTCTTT. Its protein product is CASSLVSDTEAFF.